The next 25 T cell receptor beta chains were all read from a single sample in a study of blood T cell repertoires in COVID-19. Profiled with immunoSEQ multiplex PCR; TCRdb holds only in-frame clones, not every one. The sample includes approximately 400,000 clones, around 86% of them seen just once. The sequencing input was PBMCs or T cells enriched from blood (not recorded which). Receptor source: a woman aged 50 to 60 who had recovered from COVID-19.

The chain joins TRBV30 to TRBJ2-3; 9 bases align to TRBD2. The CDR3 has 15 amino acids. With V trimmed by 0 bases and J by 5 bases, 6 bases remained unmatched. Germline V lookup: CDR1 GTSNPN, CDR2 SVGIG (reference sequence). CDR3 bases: TGTGCCTGGAGTGTTGGCGGGGGGGCCAAAGATACGCAGTATTTT. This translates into CAWSVGGGAKDTQYF.

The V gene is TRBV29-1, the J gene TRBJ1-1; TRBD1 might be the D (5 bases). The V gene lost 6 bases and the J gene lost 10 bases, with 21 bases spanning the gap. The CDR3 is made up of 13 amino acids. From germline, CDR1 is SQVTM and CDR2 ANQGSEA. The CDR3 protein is CSVPAELGGPAFF. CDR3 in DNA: TGCAGCGTGCCGGCCGAACTGGGGGGACCAGCTTTCTTT.

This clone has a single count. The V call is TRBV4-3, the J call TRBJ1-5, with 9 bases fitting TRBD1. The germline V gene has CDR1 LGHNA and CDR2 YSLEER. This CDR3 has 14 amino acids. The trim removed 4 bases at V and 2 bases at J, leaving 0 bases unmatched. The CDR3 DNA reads TGCGCCAGCAGCCGGGACAGGGGCAATCAGCCCCAGCATTTT. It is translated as CASSRDRGNQPQHF.

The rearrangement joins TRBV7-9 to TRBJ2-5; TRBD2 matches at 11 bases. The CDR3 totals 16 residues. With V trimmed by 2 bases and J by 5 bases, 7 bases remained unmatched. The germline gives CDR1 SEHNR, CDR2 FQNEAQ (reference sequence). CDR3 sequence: CASSLWSSSGRETQYF. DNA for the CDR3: TGTGCCAGCAGCTTATGGTCCTCTAGCGGGAGGGAGACCCAGTACTTC.

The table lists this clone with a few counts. Here the CDR3 reads CAWTGTVGYTF. CDR3 bases: TGTGCCTGGACCGGGACAGTCGGCTACACCTTC. The gene calls are TRBV30 and TRBJ1-2; TRBD1 matches 7 bases. Germline V gene data show CDR1 as GTSNPN and CDR2 as SVGIG (reference sequence). The CDR3 is 11 residues long. The V and J ends lost 4 bases and 8 bases, in that order; junction bases with no gene match: 4.

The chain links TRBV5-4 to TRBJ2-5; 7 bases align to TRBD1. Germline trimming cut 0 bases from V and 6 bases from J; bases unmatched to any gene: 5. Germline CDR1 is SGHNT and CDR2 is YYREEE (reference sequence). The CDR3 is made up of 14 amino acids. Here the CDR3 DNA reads TGTGCCAGCAGCTTGGATACAGGGGCGAAGACCCAGTACTTC. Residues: CASSLDTGAKTQYF.

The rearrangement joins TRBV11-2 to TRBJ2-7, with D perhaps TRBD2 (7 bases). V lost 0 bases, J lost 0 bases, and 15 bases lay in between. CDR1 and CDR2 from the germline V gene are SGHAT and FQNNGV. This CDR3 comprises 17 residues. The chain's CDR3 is CASSLDPGGGYSYEQYF. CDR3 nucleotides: TGTGCCAGCAGCTTAGATCCCGGCGGGGGCTACTCCTACGAGCAGTACTTC.

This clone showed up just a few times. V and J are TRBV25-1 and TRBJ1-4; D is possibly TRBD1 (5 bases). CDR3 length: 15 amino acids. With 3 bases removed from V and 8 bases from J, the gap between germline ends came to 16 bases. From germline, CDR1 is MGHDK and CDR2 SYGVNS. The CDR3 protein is CASSDSAGLVEKLFF. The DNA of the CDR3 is TGTGCCAGCAGTGACTCTGCAGGGTTGGTGGAAAAACTGTTTTTT.

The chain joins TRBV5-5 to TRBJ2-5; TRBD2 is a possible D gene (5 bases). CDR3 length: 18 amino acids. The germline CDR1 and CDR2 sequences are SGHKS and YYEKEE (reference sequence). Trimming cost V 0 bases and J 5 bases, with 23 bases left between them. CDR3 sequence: CASSLATLRTRGAETQYF. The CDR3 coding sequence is TGTGCCAGCAGCTTGGCCACCCTCCGCACCCGGGGAGCGGAGACCCAGTACTTC.

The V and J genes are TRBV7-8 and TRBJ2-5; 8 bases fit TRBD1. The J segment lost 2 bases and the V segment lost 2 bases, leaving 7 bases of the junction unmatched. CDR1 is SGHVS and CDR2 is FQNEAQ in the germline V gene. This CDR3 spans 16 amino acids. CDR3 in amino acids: CASSLTGTGRQETQYF. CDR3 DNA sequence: TGTGCCAGCAGCTTAACAGGGACAGGACGTCAAGAGACCCAGTACTTC.

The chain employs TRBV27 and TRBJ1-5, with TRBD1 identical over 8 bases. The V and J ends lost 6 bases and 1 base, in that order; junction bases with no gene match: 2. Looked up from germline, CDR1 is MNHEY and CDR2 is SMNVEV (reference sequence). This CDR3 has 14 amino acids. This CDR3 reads CASRRTGSNQPQHF. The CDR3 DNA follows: TGTGCCAGCAGGCGGACAGGGAGCAATCAGCCCCAGCATTTT.

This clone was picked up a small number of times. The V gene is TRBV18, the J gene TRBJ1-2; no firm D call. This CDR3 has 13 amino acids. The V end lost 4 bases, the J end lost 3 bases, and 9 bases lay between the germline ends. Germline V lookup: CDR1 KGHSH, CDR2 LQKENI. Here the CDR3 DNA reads TGTGCCAGCTCACTCCAAACGGACTATGGCTACACCTTC. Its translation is CASSLQTDYGYTF.

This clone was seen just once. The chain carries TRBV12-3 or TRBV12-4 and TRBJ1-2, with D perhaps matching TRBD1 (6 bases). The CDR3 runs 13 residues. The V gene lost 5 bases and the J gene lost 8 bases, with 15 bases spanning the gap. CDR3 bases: TGTGCCAGCAGTCCCAGGACAGAATCCGGCTACACCTTC. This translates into CASSPRTESGYTF.

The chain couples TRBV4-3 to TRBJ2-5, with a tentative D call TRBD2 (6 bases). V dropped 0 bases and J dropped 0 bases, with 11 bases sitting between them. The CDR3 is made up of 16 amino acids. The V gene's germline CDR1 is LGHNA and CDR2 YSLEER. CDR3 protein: CASSQDAGRNQETQYF. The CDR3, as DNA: TGCGCCAGCAGCCAAGATGCGGGGAGGAACCAAGAGACCCAGTACTTC.

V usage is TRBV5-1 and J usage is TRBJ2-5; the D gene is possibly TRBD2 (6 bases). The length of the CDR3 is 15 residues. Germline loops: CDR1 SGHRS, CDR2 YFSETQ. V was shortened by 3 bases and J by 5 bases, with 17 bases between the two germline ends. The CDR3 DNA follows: TGCGCCAGCAGCTCTGATGGGAGGCCGACGGAGACCCAGTACTTC. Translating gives CASSSDGRPTETQYF.

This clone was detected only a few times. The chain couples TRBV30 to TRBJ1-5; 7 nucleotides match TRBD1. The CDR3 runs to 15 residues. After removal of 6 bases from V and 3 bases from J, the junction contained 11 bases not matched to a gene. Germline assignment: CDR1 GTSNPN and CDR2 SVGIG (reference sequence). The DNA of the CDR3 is TGTGCCTGTGTTACAGGGGAGCGGAACAATCAGCCCCAGCATTTT. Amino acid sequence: CACVTGERNNQPQHF.

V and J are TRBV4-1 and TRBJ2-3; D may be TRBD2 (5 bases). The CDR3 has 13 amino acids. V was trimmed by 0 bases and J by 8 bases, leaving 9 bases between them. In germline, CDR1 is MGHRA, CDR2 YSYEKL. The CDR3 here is CASSQDLASTQYF. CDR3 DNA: TGCGCCAGCAGCCAAGATCTAGCTTCTACGCAGTATTTT.

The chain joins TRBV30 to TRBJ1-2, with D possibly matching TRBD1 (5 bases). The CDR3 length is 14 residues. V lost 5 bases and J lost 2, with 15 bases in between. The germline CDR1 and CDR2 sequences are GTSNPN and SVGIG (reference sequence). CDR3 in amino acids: CAWWGPAGNYGYTF. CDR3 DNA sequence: TGTGCCTGGTGGGGCCCAGCAGGGAACTATGGCTACACCTTC.

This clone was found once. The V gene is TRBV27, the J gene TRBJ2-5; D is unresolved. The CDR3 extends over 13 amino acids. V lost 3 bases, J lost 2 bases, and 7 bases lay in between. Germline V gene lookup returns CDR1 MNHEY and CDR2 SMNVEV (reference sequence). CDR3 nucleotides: TGTGCCAGCAGTTTGTTCCGGCAAGAGACCCAGTACTTC. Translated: CASSLFRQETQYF.

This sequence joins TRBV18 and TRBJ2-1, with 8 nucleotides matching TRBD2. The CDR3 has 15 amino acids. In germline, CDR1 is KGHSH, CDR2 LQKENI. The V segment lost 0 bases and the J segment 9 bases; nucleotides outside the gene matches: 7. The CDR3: CASSPPAGLGFEQFF. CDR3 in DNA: TGTGCCAGCTCACCACCGGCGGGACTAGGTTTTGAGCAGTTCTTC.

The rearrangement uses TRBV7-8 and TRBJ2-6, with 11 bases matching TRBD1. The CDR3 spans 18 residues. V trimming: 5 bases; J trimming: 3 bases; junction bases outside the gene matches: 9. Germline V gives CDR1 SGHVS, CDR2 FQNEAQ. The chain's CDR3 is CASSPRTGGAFGANVLTF. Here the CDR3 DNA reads TGTGCCAGCAGCCCAAGGACAGGGGGCGCATTTGGGGCCAACGTCCTGACTTTC.

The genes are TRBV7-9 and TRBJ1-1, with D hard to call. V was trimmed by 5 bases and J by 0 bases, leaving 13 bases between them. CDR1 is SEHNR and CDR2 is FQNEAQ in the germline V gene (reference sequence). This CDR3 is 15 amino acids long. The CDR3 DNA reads TGTGCCAGCAGCCCCCTGTCTTCTTTGAACACTGAAGCTTTCTTT. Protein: CASSPLSSLNTEAFF.

CDR3 residues: CASSLSGRMGGTQYF. CDR3 DNA: TGTGCCAGCAGCTTAAGCGGGAGGATGGGGGGGACCCAGTACTTC. The chain carries TRBV7-8 and TRBJ2-5; TRBD2 matches at 9 bases. The junction had 8 bases not matched to a gene; V was cut back by 2 bases and J by 7 bases. The CDR3 has 15 amino acids. The germline gives CDR1 SGHVS, CDR2 FQNEAQ. The whole variable domain, filled in from reference TRBV7-8 and TRBJ2-5, reads GAGVSQSPRYKVAKRGQDVALRCDPISGHVSLFWYQQALGQGPEFLTYFQNEAQLDKSGLPSDRFFAERPEGSVSTLKIQRTQQEDSAVYLCASSLSGRMGGTQYFGPGTRLLVL.

CDR3 DNA sequence: TGCGCCAGCAGCTTGGACAGGGGGCCCGACGAGCAGTACTTC. Translating gives CASSLDRGPDEQYF. The V call is TRBV5-1, the J call TRBJ2-7, with 9 bases lining up with TRBD1. CDR1 and CDR2 (germline): SGHRS, YFSETQ. The CDR3 has 14 residues. J gave up 5 bases and V 0 bases, and 3 bases lay outside the gene matches.

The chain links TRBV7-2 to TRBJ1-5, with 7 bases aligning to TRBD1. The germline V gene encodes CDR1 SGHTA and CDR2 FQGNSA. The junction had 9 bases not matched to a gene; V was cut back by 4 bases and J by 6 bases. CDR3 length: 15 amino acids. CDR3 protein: CASSSQGRLGQPQHF. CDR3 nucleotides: TGTGCCAGCAGCTCACAGGGGAGGCTGGGTCAGCCCCAGCATTTT.